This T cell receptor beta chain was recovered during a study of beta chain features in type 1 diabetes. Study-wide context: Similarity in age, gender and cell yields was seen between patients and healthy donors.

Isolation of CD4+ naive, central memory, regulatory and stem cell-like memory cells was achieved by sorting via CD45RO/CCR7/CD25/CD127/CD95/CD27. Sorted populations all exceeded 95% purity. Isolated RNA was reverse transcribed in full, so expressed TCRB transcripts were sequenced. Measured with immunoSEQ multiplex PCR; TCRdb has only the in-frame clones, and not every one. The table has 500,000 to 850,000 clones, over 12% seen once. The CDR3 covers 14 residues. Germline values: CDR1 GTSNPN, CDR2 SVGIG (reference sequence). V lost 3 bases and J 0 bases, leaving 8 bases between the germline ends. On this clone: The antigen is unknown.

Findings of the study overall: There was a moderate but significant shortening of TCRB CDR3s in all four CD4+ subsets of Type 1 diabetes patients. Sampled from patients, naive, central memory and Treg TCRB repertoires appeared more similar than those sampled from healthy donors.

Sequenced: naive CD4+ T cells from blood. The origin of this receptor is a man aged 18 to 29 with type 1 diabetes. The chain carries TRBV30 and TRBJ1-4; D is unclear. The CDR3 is CAWSQKSTNEKLFF. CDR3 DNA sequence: TGTGCCTGGAGCCAGAAATCAACTAATGAAAAACTGTTTTTT.